Reported below is one TCR beta chain. Antigen specificity is unknown. This specimen includes other DNA sequences encoding the same CDR3. Based on CD45RO/CCR7/CD25/CD127/CD95/CD27, CD4+ regulatory, stem cell-like memory, naive and central memory cells were sorted. The data stem from a study of beta chain features in type 1 diabetes. Study details: Comparable age, gender and cell yields were observed in patients relative to healthy donors. Study conclusions and caveats: The similarity of naive, central memory and Treg TCRB repertoires appeared greater among patients than among healthy donors. A cDNA-based sequencing approach could over-represent cells with high TCR expression.

Germline V gives CDR1 LNHNV, CDR2 YYDKDF (reference sequence). Trimming removed 1 base at V and 3 bases at J, with 5 bases between. CDR3 length equals 13 residues. Every bit of the isolated RNA underwent reverse transcription, so sequencing read expressed TCRB transcripts. Produced via immunoSEQ multiplex PCR; TCRdb's table is partial and in-frame only. This table has hundreds of thousands of clones, 10% to 12% appearing once. The receptor's source is a woman aged 18-29 years in good health. The sample was naive CD4+ T cells from blood. This chain connects TRBV15 to TRBJ2-3; D possibly corresponds to TRBD2 (5 bases). CDR3 region: CATSRGGTDTQYF. The CDR3 region has the DNA TGTGCCACCAGCAGAGGAGGGACAGATACGCAGTATTTT. Together with reference TRBV15 and TRBJ2-3, the CDR3 gives the full variable domain: DAMVIQNPRYQVTQFGKPVTLSCSQTLNHNVMYWYQQKSSQAPKLLFHYYDKDFNNEADTPDNFQSRRPNTSFCFLDIRSPGLGDTAMYLCATSRGGTDTQYFGPGTRLTVL.